This T cell receptor beta chain was obtained from a study of blood T cell repertoires in COVID-19 (dated by TCRdb to about 2020). Regarding the study in general: Collaborator samples came from the United States, Italy and Spain and covered acute and convalescent phases of COVID-19. The samples were drawn from the first 160 participants of the ongoing ImmuneRACE study and from 1,254 subjects provided by 6 global collaborators. The repertoires were made available in a free public database intended to serve as a resource for research on the immune response to SARS-CoV-2. The material from the prospective study consisted of cDNA or gDNA derived from T cells, B-cell-depleted T cells, or PBMCs. Sample metadata almost always included a de-identified subject ID, COVID-19 status, age in years and sex. Where available, HLA class I and class II types were taken from metadata supplied by the sample provider and were not determined by assay-based typing. The dataset comprised deeply sampled blood TCRbeta repertoires from subjects exposed to, actively infected with, or recovered from COVID-19. Results and caveats for the whole study, not just this receptor: How much clinical and demographic metadata was included differed by source and by participant, and the metadata was provided uncurated.

TCRbeta CDR3 regions were amplified from genomic DNA by means of the immunoSEQ Assay, a bias-controlled multiplex PCR. The published analysis was carried out like this. Within the assay, amplification of reference gene primers was used to estimate how many nucleated cells each sample contained. To quantify the absolute abundance of each unique TCRbeta CDR3 rearrangement, sequence reads were collapsed and filtered. For each sample, productive Simpson clonality was calculated as the square root of Simpson's diversity index across productive rearrangements. What TCRdb holds here is the immuneACCESS table cut down to in-frame rearrangements. Part of the clones is not present; checked against another copy, under half of the missing clones reflect an unresolved V gene, and the others are unexplained. V and J calls and clone size are given by that table; D and trimming were obtained from the DNA. Recorded for this sample are approximately 200,000 clones; approximately 80% of them occurred a single time. Of the sample, more than 9% is held by the ten largest clones.

A note on this clone: What this receptor recognizes is not known. Base-call qualities are not available, and no considerably larger clone is one nucleotide away.

Each collaborating institution followed its own protocols to collect whole blood in K2EDTA tubes. For TCRbeta analysis, collaborator samples were shipped as frozen whole blood, as isolated PBMCs, or as DNA extracted from either sample type. According to the germline V gene, CDR1 reads SGHDT and CDR2 reads YYEEEE. V gives up 0 bases and J gives up 1 base, and the segment between their germline ends measures 8 bases. The CDR3 numbers 15 residues from cysteine through phenylalanine. Here the CDR3 DNA is all that survives: 45 bases in frame from base 1. Recombination linked TRBV5-6 to TRBJ1-5, with the D gene not confidently named. The sequencing sample was made of peripheral blood. The sequence came from a woman older than 75 with acute or convalescent COVID-19. The CDR3 reads CASSLEDTSNQPQHF. In nucleotides, the sequence is TGTGCCAGCAGCTTGGAAGACACGAGCAATCAGCCCCAGCATTTT.